These 23 T cell receptor beta chains were sequenced from one sample in a study of blood T cell repertoires in COVID-19. The protocol was immunoSEQ multiplex PCR, while the TCRdb copy is restricted to in-frame clones and leaves out a portion. Among about 83,000 clones, 88% were seen once, and the ten largest hold 45%. Source material: peripheral blood. The receptors were gathered from a human donor in a cohort sampled during active COVID-19.

Turning to this clone: The junction differs from germline at one of its ends, possibly a read error. The chain is built from TRBV29-1 and TRBJ1-2, with a tentative D call TRBD1 (6 bases). Germline loops: CDR1 SQVTM, CDR2 ANQGSEA. The CDR3 has 10 amino acids. The CDR3 protein is CSVDRGSLFF. CDR3 bases: TGCAGCGTTGACAGGGGCTCCCTTTTCTTC.

This sequence joins TRBV10-3 and TRBJ2-7; TRBD2 is a possible D gene (5 bases). Deletions cut 0 bases from V and 7 bases from J, with 16 bases between. Germline V lookup: CDR1 ENHRY, CDR2 SYGVKD. The CDR3 length is 15 residues. In DNA, the CDR3 is TGTGCCATCAGTGAGTCAGCCGGGGATCTTGCGGAGCAGTACTTC. Translation gives CAISESAGDLAEQYF.

The V gene is TRBV9, the J gene TRBJ2-2, with D maybe TRBD2 (5 bases). Trimming pared 0 bases from V and 7 bases from J, leaving 10 bases between. The CDR3 is 14 residues long. Looked up from germline, CDR1 is SGDLS and CDR2 is YYNGEE. The CDR3 is CASSVEGEGGELFF. DNA for the CDR3: TGTGCCAGCAGCGTAGAAGGAGAGGGCGGGGAGCTGTTTTTT.

This chain links TRBV2 with TRBJ1-4; 8 bases fit TRBD1. The junction had 7 bases not matched to a gene; V was cut back by 7 bases and J by 3 bases. The CDR3 has 15 amino acids. Germline V gene sequence: CDR1 SNHLY, CDR2 FYNNEI. CDR3 region: CASTDRGQANEKLFF. CDR3 nucleotide sequence: TGTGCCAGCACCGACAGGGGACAGGCTAATGAAAAACTGTTTTTT. Complete variable domain (other parts from reference TRBV2 and TRBJ1-4): EPEVTQTPSHQVTQMGQEVILRCVPISNHLYFYWYRQILGQKVEFLVSFYNNEISEKSEIFDDQFSVERPDGSNFTLKIRSTKLEDSAMYFCASTDRGQANEKLFFGSGTQLSVL.

The chain recombines TRBV2 with TRBJ1-5; TRBD1 is a possible D gene (6 bases). The CDR3 contains 15 residues. V was pared by 1 base and J by 1 base, with 8 bases between. The germline V gene has CDR1 SNHLY and CDR2 FYNNEI. CDR3 sequence: CASSEEQGSNQPQHF. Here the CDR3 DNA reads TGTGCCAGCAGTGAAGAACAGGGAAGCAATCAGCCCCAGCATTTT.

The CDR3 coding sequence is TGTGCCAGCAGCTTAGCGCGGAATTACGAGCAGTACTTC. Its translation: CASSLARNYEQYF. The rearrangement uses TRBV7-2 and TRBJ2-7; D unclear. The CDR3 contains 13 residues. With 0 bases removed from V and 4 bases from J, the gap between germline ends came to 7 bases. Per the germline V gene, CDR1 is SGHTA and CDR2 is FQGNSA. Looking up the rest from reference TRBV7-2 and TRBJ2-7 gives the full variable domain: GAGVSQSPSNKVTEKGKDVELRCDPISGHTALYWYRQSLGQGLEFLIYFQGNSAPDKSGLPSDRFSAERTGGSVSTLTIQRTQQEDSAVYLCASSLARNYEQYFGPGTRLTVT.

Written as DNA, the CDR3 is TGTGCCAGCAGAATCCGGGACAGCGCCTCCTACGAGCAGTACTTC. This gives the protein CASRIRDSASYEQYF. This sequence joins TRBV6-5 and TRBJ2-7; 7 bases map to TRBD1. CDR3 length: 15 residues. Trimming took 6 bases from V and 0 from J; bases not matched to a gene: 8. Germline assignment: CDR1 MNHEY and CDR2 SVGAGI.

The V and J genes are TRBV18 and TRBJ1-1, with D unresolved. This CDR3 has 13 residues. In germline, CDR1 is KGHSH, CDR2 LQKENI. The V and J ends lost 3 bases and 6 bases respectively, with 11 bases between them. For the CDR3, the DNA is TGTGCCAGCTCACCCGACGCGGCTGCTGAAGCTTTCTTT. It specifies CASSPDAAAEAFF. The variable domain in full, completed from reference TRBV18 and TRBJ1-1, reads NAGVMQNPRHLVRRRGQEARLRCSPMKGHSHVYWYRQLPEEGLKFMVYLQKENIIDESGMPKERFSAEFPKEGPSILRIQQVVRGDSAAYFCASSPDAAAEAFFGQGTRLTVV.

This clone has only one observation. The chain links TRBV6-5 to TRBJ1-4, with D perhaps TRBD1 (6 bases). Germline loops: CDR1 MNHEY, CDR2 SVGAGI. The CDR3 covers 14 residues. Trimming removed 6 bases from V and 7 bases from J, with 15 bases in between. CDR3 residues: CASRTQGLGEKLFF. In DNA, the CDR3 is TGTGCCAGCAGGACCCAGGGGTTGGGTGAAAAACTGTTTTTT.

The chain is built from TRBV7-9 and TRBJ2-5, with TRBD2 matching 12 bases. V shed 1 base and J 3 bases; nucleotides not matched to a gene: 0. From germline, CDR1 is SEHNR and CDR2 FQNEAQ (reference sequence). This CDR3 has 15 residues. CDR3 in amino acids: CASSLGTSGKETQYF. In DNA form, the CDR3 reads TGTGCCAGCAGCTTAGGGACTAGCGGGAAAGAGACCCAGTACTTC.

Regarding this clone: With a much larger clone just one base away, this may be a read error. J is TRBJ2-2 and V is TRBV2; 13 bases are a match to TRBD2. V dropped 4 bases and J dropped 4; count of bases not matched to a gene: 0. The germline gives CDR1 SNHLY, CDR2 FYNNEI. This CDR3 is 15 amino acids long. The CDR3 loop reads CASSGTSGSTGELFF. DNA for the CDR3: TGTGCCAGCAGTGGGACTAGCGGGAGCACCGGGGAGCTGTTTTTT.

This sequence joins TRBV23-1 and TRBJ1-1, with a weak D call TRBD1 (5 bases). TRBV23-1 is an ORF, with its function uncertain. The CDR3 has 16 residues. The germline V and J ends were trimmed by 0 bases and 0 bases, with 11 bases remaining between them. In nucleotides, the CDR3 is TGCGCCAGCAGTCAATCGATTAGGGGAATGAACACTGAAGCTTTCTTT. It codes for CASSQSIRGMNTEAFF.

The V and J genes are TRBV28 and TRBJ2-1; tentative D call: TRBD1 (6 bases). Germline V gene data show CDR1 as MDHEN and CDR2 as SYDVKM. V was shortened by 6 bases and J by 3 bases, with 12 bases between the two germline ends. This CDR3 contains 14 residues. The CDR3 sequence is CASRGGRFYNEQFF. The CDR3 DNA is TGTGCCAGCAGAGGGGGAAGGTTCTACAATGAGCAGTTCTTC.

This clone was recorded once. The rearrangement links TRBV2 to TRBJ2-3; 10 bases agree with TRBD1. Germline V gene sequence: CDR1 SNHLY, CDR2 FYNNEI. With V trimmed by 10 bases and J by 5 bases, 6 bases remained unmatched. The CDR3 spans 13 residues. CDR3 coding DNA: TGTGCCACCTCGGGACAGGGGAAAGATACGCAGTATTTT. Translated, it gives CATSGQGKDTQYF.

The rearrangement links TRBV9 to TRBJ2-3; unclear D gene. CDR3 length equals 14 residues. The V gene's germline CDR1 is SGDLS and CDR2 YYNGEE. Trimming took off 4 bases at V and 6 bases at J, with 15 bases between the two ends. CDR3: CASSLRSEEDTQYF. The CDR3 DNA follows: TGTGCCAGCAGCTTAAGGAGTGAGGAGGATACGCAGTATTTT.

V gene TRBV12-3 or TRBV12-4 combines with J gene TRBJ2-4; TRBD2 might be the D (5 bases). V lost 5 bases to trimming and J lost 9 bases, with 11 bases between them. There are 12 residues in the CDR3. The CDR3: CASSARRGIQYF. CDR3 sequence (DNA): TGTGCCAGCAGTGCTAGACGGGGCATTCAGTACTTC.

J is TRBJ2-2 and V is TRBV5-1, with 8 bases fitting TRBD2. The length of the CDR3 is 16 residues. V lost 0 bases, J lost 6 bases, and 7 bases stayed unmatched. The germline gives CDR1 SGHRS, CDR2 YFSETQ. The CDR3: CASSLGAGEFSGELFF. CDR3 DNA sequence: TGCGCCAGCAGCTTGGGAGCGGGAGAATTCTCCGGGGAGCTGTTTTTT.

The V call is TRBV7-6, the J call TRBJ2-2; no reliable D call. Trimming shortened V by 4 bases and J by 5 bases, and 11 bases separated the two germline ends. In germline, CDR1 is SGHVS, CDR2 FNYEAQ. The CDR3 loop spans 14 amino acids. CDR3 in DNA: TGTGCCAGCAGCTCACTTAGTTGGACCGGGGAGCTGTTTTTT. This sequence encodes CASSSLSWTGELFF. The entire variable domain, with the rest obtained from reference TRBV7-6 and TRBJ2-2, is as follows: GAGVSQSPRYKVTKRGQDVALRCDPISGHVSLYWYRQALGQGPEFLTYFNYEAQQDKSGLPNDRFSAERPEGSISTLTIQRTEQRDSAMYRCASSSLSWTGELFFGEGSRLTVL.

V usage is TRBV21-1 and J usage is TRBJ1-5. TRBV21-1 is shown as a pseudogene. The CDR3 extends over 13 amino acids. CDR3 coding DNA: TGTGCCAGCAGCAAACCCAAGAGGCAGCCCCAGCATTTT. Encoded protein: CASSKPKRQPQHF.

The chain has TRBV5-1 and TRBJ2-3, with TRBD1 matching 7 bases. The ends lost 4 bases at V and 4 bases at J; junction bases unmatched: 12. CDR1 and CDR2 (germline): SGHRS, YFSETQ. The length of the CDR3 is 16 residues. In DNA, the CDR3 is TGCGCCAGCAGCGAATCAGGGGGTGCAGGGGCAGATACGCAGTATTTT. This translates into CASSESGGAGADTQYF.

CDR3 in amino acids: CASSFGTGLQFF. The CDR3 DNA sequence: TGTGCCAGCAGCTTCGGGACAGGGCTTCAGTTCTTC. The V gene is TRBV7-3, the J gene TRBJ2-1, with 9 nucleotides matching TRBD1. V lost 3 bases and J lost 13; bases outside the gene matches: 4. The germline V gene has CDR1 SGHTA and CDR2 FQGTGA. The CDR3 sequence is 12 residues long.

As to this clone: One junction end does not reproduce the germline sequence, and a read error may be involved. The V call is TRBV30, the J call TRBJ1-1; TRBD1 might be the D (5 bases). The CDR3 contains 14 residues. Germline V gene data show CDR1 as GTSNPN and CDR2 as SVGIG (reference sequence). CDR3 amino acids: CAWSAGLMNTEAFF. The CDR3, as DNA: TGTGCCTGGAGTGCAGGGCTAATGAATACTGAAGCTTTCTTT.

The rearrangement uses TRBV4-1 and TRBJ2-3, with a tentative D call TRBD2 (6 bases). V was cut by 1 base and J by 8 bases, with 37 bases left in between. CDR1 MGHRA and CDR2 YSYEKL come from the germline V gene. The CDR3 is made up of 22 amino acids. The CDR3 loop is CASSQVTTGLPALVSGSGTQYF. The CDR3 nucleotides are TGCGCCAGCAGCCAAGTTACCACGGGACTTCCCGCGTTGGTGTCGGGTTCTGGTACGCAGTATTTT.